Listed here are 18 T cell receptor beta chains from one sample, sequenced in a study of human T cells and chemical hapten exposure. MiXCR, applied by TCRdb to the RACE reads, yields one record per CDR3 protein. The table includes about 65,000 distinct CDR3 sequences, approximately 6.2% detected once. As to time point: healthy volunteer bleed at 6 weeks. Total RNA came from unfractionated whole blood. The sequenced sample was whole blood. Receptors originate from a female donor in good health. Some clones in this sample may be carry-over from other donors' samples.

This clonotype has at least ten counts. The J gene is TRBJ2-1, the V gene TRBV29-1; possibly TRBD2 for D (7 bases). Trimming removed 3 bases from V and 3 bases from J, with 18 bases in between. Germline V gene sequence: CDR1 SQVTM, CDR2 ANQGSEA. The CDR3 extends over 16 amino acids. The CDR3 DNA sequence: TGCAGCGTTGAGCTAGGGGGGGCGCGTATCTACAATGAGCAGTTCTTC. Amino acid sequence: CSVELGGARIYNEQFF.

This clonotype came up many times. A junction end diverges from the germline sequence, so it may reflect a read error. The J gene is TRBJ2-7, the V gene TRBV4-3; 8 nucleotides match TRBD1. Germline CDR1 and CDR2: LGHNA and YSLEER. The CDR3 contains 13 residues. The CDR3 sequence: CASSQDIGTGRSF. CDR3 coding DNA: TGCGCCAGCAGCCAAGATATAGGGACAGGCCGCTCCTTC.

This clonotype appeared a few times. The chain combines TRBV2 with TRBJ2-3; 9 bases fit TRBD2. Trimming removed 8 bases from V and 2 bases from J; junction bases left unmatched: 2. Germline V gene sequence: CDR1 SNHLY, CDR2 FYNNEI. The CDR3 is 13 residues long. The CDR3 DNA follows: TGTGCCAGCCCGGGACTAGCCACAGATACGCAGTATTTT. Translation: CASPGLATDTQYF.

This clonotype was detected many times. The chain combines TRBV20-1 with TRBJ1-2; D unclear. This CDR3 contains 13 residues. From germline, CDR1 is DFQATT and CDR2 SNEGSKA (reference sequence). Trimming shortened V by 0 bases and J by 4 bases, and 9 bases separated the two germline ends. Here the CDR3 DNA reads TGCAGTGCTAGAGATTCCGGCATCTATGGCTACACCTTC. Translated: CSARDSGIYGYTF.

This clonotype has a count of ten or more. The rearrangement joins TRBV29-1 to TRBJ1-1; TRBD1 might be the D (5 bases). The CDR3 is 14 amino acids. The germline V gene encodes CDR1 SQVTM and CDR2 ANQGSEA. The V end was cut by 6 bases, the J end by 0 bases, with 14 bases between. CDR3 region: CSVLTGTLNTEAFF. The DNA of the CDR3 is TGCAGCGTCCTCACCGGGACCTTGAACACTGAAGCTTTCTTT.

This clonotype was observed many times. The chain has TRBV7-2 and TRBJ2-3, with D perhaps TRBD2 (5 bases). V was trimmed by 6 bases and J by 8 bases, leaving 12 bases between them. CDR1 SGHTA and CDR2 FQGNSA come from the germline V gene. The CDR3 has 12 residues. This CDR3 is CASRESGPTQYF. CDR3 DNA sequence: TGTGCCAGCAGGGAAAGCGGACCTACGCAGTATTTT.

This clonotype appeared many times. The chain carries TRBV3-1 and TRBJ1-5; 7 nucleotides agree with TRBD1. The CDR3 consists of 15 residues. The V segment lost 4 bases and the J segment 3 bases; nucleotides outside the gene matches: 6. The germline CDR1 and CDR2 sequences are LGHDT and YNNKEL (reference sequence). The CDR3 bases are TGTGCCAGCAGCCTGGGACAGCCTCTCAATCAGCCCCAGCATTTT. It specifies CASSLGQPLNQPQHF. Based on the CDR3 plus reference TRBV3-1 and TRBJ1-5, the full variable domain is DTAVSQTPKYLVTQMGNDKSIKCEQNLGHDTMYWYKQDSKKFLKIMFSYNNKELIINETVPNRFSPKSPDKAHLNLHINSLELGDSAVYFCASSLGQPLNQPQHFGDGTRLSIL.

This clonotype has at least ten counts. The rearrangement links TRBV7-8 to TRBJ1-6, with unresolved D. The CDR3 runs to 15 residues. Germline V gene lookup returns CDR1 SGHVS and CDR2 FQNEAQ. Deletions cut 1 base from V and 10 bases from J, with 14 bases between. CDR3 in amino acids: CASSLESLLGSPLHF. DNA of the CDR3: TGTGCCAGCAGCTTAGAGTCCCTACTAGGATCACCCCTCCACTTT.

The V gene is TRBV6-6, the J gene TRBJ1-5; tentatively, D is TRBD1 (6 bases). The CDR3 loop spans 15 amino acids. Trimming shortened V by 6 bases and J by 4 bases, and 16 bases separated the two germline ends. CDR1 is MNHNY, CDR2 SVGAGI, per germline (reference sequence). The CDR3 DNA follows: TGTGCCAGCAGACCCGAGGGCCAGGGGAATCAGCCCCAGCATTTT. It translates to CASRPEGQGNQPQHF.

The chain couples TRBV6-1 to TRBJ1-5; D gene uncertain. CDR3 length equals 15 residues. The V and J ends lost 4 bases and 0 bases respectively, with 10 bases between them. Germline V gives CDR1 MNHNS, CDR2 SASEGT. CDR3 DNA: TGTGCCAGCAGTGTAACGGGGTATAGCAATCAGCCCCAGCATTTT. This translates into CASSVTGYSNQPQHF.

In its sample, this clonotype was seen a few times. J is TRBJ1-6 and V is TRBV7-2; no clear D gene. The CDR3 runs 16 residues. The germline V and J ends were trimmed by 5 bases and 7 bases, with 18 bases remaining between them. Germline lookup yields CDR1 SGHTA and CDR2 FQGNSA. In DNA, the CDR3 is TGTGCCAGCAGCACACGTCCGGGAACCTTCAATTCACCCCTCCACTTT. Encoded protein: CASSTRPGTFNSPLHF.

This clonotype came up many times. DNA for the CDR3: TGTGCTAGTGCTCGAGGGGCGGTGGGCTACGAGCAGTACTTC. Translation: CASARGAVGYEQYF. The chain recombines TRBV12-5 with TRBJ2-7; either TRBD1 or TRBD2 may fit D (5 bases each). CDR3 length: 14 residues. Trimming stripped 7 bases from V and 3 bases from J, with 16 bases between. Germline V gene data show CDR1 as LGHNT and CDR2 as FRNRAP.

The chain carries TRBV24-1 and TRBJ2-1; D remains unclear. The CDR3 extends over 13 amino acids. Germline V lookup: CDR1 KGHDR, CDR2 SFDVKD. Trimming took 2 bases from V and 2 from J, leaving 3 bases between them. Written as DNA, the CDR3 is TGTGCCACCAGTGATTGGGCCTACAATGAGCAGTTCTTC. Residues: CATSDWAYNEQFF.

The table lists this clonotype with a few counts. The chain carries TRBV7-3 and TRBJ2-1; D is uncertain. The ends were cut back, 5 bases at V and 0 bases at J, with 11 bases in the middle. The V gene's germline CDR1 is SGHTA and CDR2 FQGTGA. There are 15 residues in the CDR3. The DNA for the CDR3 is TGTGCCAGCAGCACACAGCTGAGCTCCTACAATGAGCAGTTCTTC. This translates into CASSTQLSSYNEQFF.

The CDR3 DNA reads TGTGCCAGCAGTTATTTGCAATCCTATAATTCACCCCTCCACTTT. It is translated as CASSYLQSYNSPLHF. This chain joins TRBV6-5 and TRBJ1-6, with D uncertain. The CDR3 consists of 15 residues. In germline, CDR1 is MNHEY, CDR2 SVGAGI. The germline V and J ends were trimmed by 3 bases and 1 base, with 7 bases remaining between them.

This clonotype was detected a few times. The genes are TRBV5-1 and TRBJ2-3; D possibly corresponds to TRBD2 (5 bases). This CDR3 has 16 amino acids. V gave up 0 bases and J gave up 2 bases, with 13 bases separating them. CDR1 is SGHRS, CDR2 YFSETQ, per germline. The DNA of the CDR3 is TGCGCCAGCAGCTTGGCACCGGGGATGAACACAGATACGCAGTATTTT. Encoded protein: CASSLAPGMNTDTQYF.

The table lists this clonotype with many counts. The rearrangement joins TRBV20-1 to TRBJ2-7; a possible D gene is TRBD1 (5 bases). This CDR3 spans 13 amino acids. The V end was cut by 3 bases, the J end by 4 bases, with 13 bases between. Germline V gene lookup returns CDR1 DFQATT and CDR2 SNEGSKA (reference sequence). The CDR3 DNA reads TGCAGTGCTAGGGGGCGCGAAGAGTACGAGCAGTACTTC. It specifies CSARGREEYEQYF.

This clonotype has a handful of counts. The gene calls are TRBV20-1 and TRBJ2-1; D possibly corresponds to TRBD1 (5 bases). V was clipped by 0 bases and J by 8 bases, with 23 bases between them. This CDR3 contains 17 residues. The germline V gene has CDR1 DFQATT and CDR2 SNEGSKA (reference sequence). The CDR3 DNA is TGCAGTGCTAGAGACCTCCTCTGGGGCGGTCAAATTCATGAGCAGTTCTTC. Its translation: CSARDLLWGGQIHEQFF.